This TCR beta chain was profiled in a study of CD8+CD57+ T cells in acquired aplastic anemia. At the level of the study: Each DNA sample taken from sorted CD4+ and CD8+ cells came to around 2.9 ug on average.

Trimming took 4 bases from V and 8 from J; bases not matched to a gene: 2. Looked up from germline, CDR1 is SGHAT and CDR2 is FQDESV (reference sequence). CDR3 length: 12 residues. TCR beta VDJ combinations and CDR3 sequences were profiled from genomic DNA. From the reads, TCRdb called clonotypes with MiXCR, one entry per CDR3 protein. This table has around 180,000 distinct CDR3 sequences, just under 65% appearing once. Whole-study results and caveats: Patients and controls shared roughly 31 CD8+ CDR3 sequences, highly expressed in patients.

Of note for this clonotype: The antigen remains unidentified.

This clonotype was sampled from a human donor in good health. Sequenced sample: sorted CD4+, CD8+, or CD8+CD57+ T cells (not recorded which) from PBMCs. This chain joins TRBV11-1 and TRBJ2-3, with 8 bases lining up with TRBD2. The CDR3 protein is CASSSAGGTQYF. The CDR3 coding sequence is TGTGCCAGCAGCTCCGCGGGAGGTACGCAGTATTTT. The variable domain in full, with the rest retrieved from reference TRBV11-1 and TRBJ2-3, is EAEVAQSPRYKITEKSQAVAFWCDPISGHATLYWYRQILGQGPELLVQFQDESVVDDSQLPKDRFSAERLKGVDSTLKIQPAELGDSAMYLCASSSAGGTQYFGPGTRLTVL.